The following is a T cell receptor (beta chain) sequence with its context. It lacks a known antigen. Per-base qualities were not stored, and no clone one base away is much larger. The intended sense of this specimen's treatment or condition label: around 19 received Ad26.COV2.S at low or high dose, single or two shots; several received placebo; per-sample allocation not given. Repertoires of vaccine and placebo recipients were sequenced from samples collected on day 63 after the first injection. Between 29 July and 7 August 2020, Cohort 1b enrolled 25 adults aged 18-55 years at one site in Boston, USA. Ad26.COV2.S consisted of a replication-incompetent adenovirus type 26 vector by which a prefusion-stabilized SARS-CoV-2 spike protein from the original Wuhan strain was expressed. CDR1 and CDR2 (SGHKS, YYEKEE) derive from the germline V gene (reference sequence). Counted from cysteine to phenylalanine, this CDR3 has 12 amino acids. The only DNA kept is the CDR3, 36 bases in frame from the first base. Trimming takes 3 bases from V and 3 bases from J, and the germline ends sit 3 bases apart.

The immunoSEQ Assay was used to sequence TCRbeta CDR3 regions. After extraction, genomic DNA underwent amplification by bias-controlled multiplex PCR, followed by high-throughput sequencing. The original pipeline was this. To quantify the absolute abundance of every unique TCRbeta CDR3 region, sequences were collapsed and filtered. T cell fraction was estimated by normalizing TCRbeta template counts to usable DNA, which was measured by amplifying reference genes present in all nucleated cells. Repertoire TCRs were annotated as SARS-CoV-2-specific by exact matching of V gene, CDR3 amino acid sequence and J gene to a known reactive TCR set. MIRA supplied the reference SARS-CoV-2 TCR set, which was filtered for enrichment in COVID-19-positive ImmuneCODE repertoires so that public or cross-reactive TCRs were removed. Based on the MIRA antigens, annotated TCRs were further analysed at the level of specific ORF or position within ORF. Breadth was defined as annotated unique rearrangements over total unique productive rearrangements; depth was the summed frequency of those rearrangements. TCR breadth was compared between groups using two-sided Wilcoxon rank-sum tests. Imported from immuneACCESS, the table was reduced by TCRdb to in-frame sequences with V and J called. These copies leave out some clones; in studies compared against another copy, an unresolved V gene accounts for under half, and the cause of the remainder is not known. V, J and clone size are those of that table, while D and trimming were read from the DNA. Across this sample there are under 300,000 clones, with around 88% seen only once. 2.9% of the sample goes to the ten largest clones.

This record comes from a study of Ad26.COV2.S vaccination and SARS-CoV-2 variants (dated by TCRdb to the early 2020s). In the study overall: Donors in the vaccine arm were drawn from COV1001, a multicentre, randomized, double-blind, placebo-controlled phase I-IIa trial testing Ad26.COV2.S in healthy adults. Dosing of Ad26.COV2.S was intramuscular, at either 5x10^10 or 1x10^11 viral particles, delivered as one shot or as two shots spaced 56 days apart. The specificity and breadth of SARS-CoV-2-reactive T cell receptors after Ad26.COV2.S vaccination were assessed by TCRbeta repertoire sequencing. A total of around 32 samples were included in the TCR-sequenced set, comprising about 20 Ad26.COV2.S vaccine recipients, 5 placebo recipients and 8 SARS-CoV-2 convalescent individuals. Participants in the trial were split at random into five groups of five each, receiving low-dose or high-dose Ad26.COV2.S once or twice, or else placebo on both occasions. Investigators did not know the trial group allocation while performing experiments and assessing outcomes.

Summary of the overall study and its limitations: It was noted by the authors that total T cell responses may have been underestimated by the TCR breadth and depth analyses. Non-spike TCR breadth was comparable between vaccine and placebo recipients, consistent with the vaccine containing only spike. Ad26.COV2.S recipients had higher spike-specific TCR breadth than placebo recipients (P = 0.0014). Substantial breadth of spike-specific CD8+ and CD4+ T cell responses was reported after vaccination. Comparing responses between vaccine doses or regimens was not something the study was powered to do.

The chain is encoded by TRBV5-5 joined to TRBJ2-2, with the D gene too uncertain to name. This sample comprised peripheral blood, obtained in a trial of Ad26.COV2.S vaccine versus placebo. This clonotype originated in a person aged 18-60 years who received the Ad26.COV2.S COVID-19 vaccine or a placebo. The nucleotides are TGTGCCAGCAGCTCATACACCGGGGAGCTGTTTTTT. The resulting protein is CASSSYTGELFF.